These T cell receptor beta chains were read from a single sample in a study of cytomegalovirus exposure and HLA in healthy donors. The data were produced by immunoSEQ multiplex PCR, yet TCRdb's version contains in-frame clones alone and is incomplete. The sample contains about 200,000 clones, 70% to 80% of which appear only once. What was sequenced was PBMCs. The source of these receptors is a male donor in good health and CMV-seropositive. Both conserved end residues are part of each CDR3. D genes are given only for firm matches. Size values are once, few and many counts, or a class for expanded clones, and some rows have none.

V	size	J	D	CDR3	DNA
TRBV7-8	-	TRBJ2-1	TRBD2	CASSLGTSGYNEQFF	TGTGCCAGCAGCTTAGGGACTAGCGGTTACAATGAGCAGTTCTTC
TRBV9	-	TRBJ2-5	TRBD2	CASSGTSGVGGETQYF	TGTGCCAGCAGCGGAACTAGCGGGGTAGGGGGAGAGACCCAGTACTTC
TRBV28	once	TRBJ2-5	-	CASRVGGETQYF	TGTGCCAGCAGGGTCGGGGGTGAGACCCAGTACTTC
TRBV7-2	few	TRBJ1-6	TRBD1	CASSLEYGTAYNSPLHF	TGTGCCAGCAGCTTAGAGTACGGGACAGCCTATAATTCACCCCTCCACTTT
TRBV30	-	TRBJ1-2	-	CAWRVAGSGPGYTF	TGTGCCTGGAGGGTGGCGGGGTCAGGGCCTGGCTACACCTTC
TRBV19	-	TRBJ1-5	-	CASSPTDRSNQPQHF	TGTGCCAGTAGTCCCACGGACAGAAGCAATCAGCCCCAGCATTTT
TRBV6-1	few	TRBJ2-3	-	CAVQGRGKDTQYF	TGTGCCGTCCAGGGGAGAGGAAAAGATACGCAGTATTTT
TRBV18	-	TRBJ2-7	TRBD2	CASSPEGGGLNEQYF	TGTGCCAGCTCACCGGAGGGTGGGGGACTAAACGAGCAGTACTTC
TRBV6-1	-	TRBJ1-5	-	CASSTTGLDLRPQHF	TGTGCCAGCAGTACTACAGGGCTCGATTTGCGGCCCCAGCATTTT
TRBV10-3	-	TRBJ1-2	-	CAISRTAANYGYTF	TGTGCCATCAGCCGGACAGCCGCTAACTATGGCTACACCTTC
TRBV7-9	-	TRBJ2-2	-	CASSSTDANTGELFF	TGTGCCAGCAGCTCGACAGACGCGAACACCGGGGAGCTGTTTTTT
TRBV11-2	once	TRBJ1-1	-	CASSPSWVKRGNTEAFF	TGTGCCAGCAGCCCCTCCTGGGTAAAAAGGGGGAACACTGAAGCTTTCTTT
TRBV30	-	TRBJ2-5	TRBD2	CAWSVRLAGVGETQYF	TGTGCCTGGAGTGTCCGACTAGCGGGAGTAGGAGAGACCCAGTACTTC
TRBV7-9	-	TRBJ2-7	-	CASSLAGSFYEQYF	TGTGCCAGCAGCTTAGCCGGTAGTTTCTACGAGCAGTACTTC
TRBV27	once	TRBJ2-7	TRBD2	CASSLSGGGFYEQYF	TGTGCCAGCAGTTTATCGGGGGGGGGTTTCTACGAGCAGTACTTC
TRBV6-1	-	TRBJ1-3	TRBD1	CASSESTGFGGNTIYF	TGTGCCAGCAGTGAATCGACAGGGTTTGGAGGAAACACCATATATTTT
TRBV4-3	-	TRBJ1-2	TRBD1	CASSQDRGGQTNYGYTF	TGCGCCAGCAGCCAAGATCGTGGGGGACAGACAAACTATGGCTACACCTTC
TRBV2	-	TRBJ2-1	TRBD2	CASQQPGGVVYNEQFF	TGTGCCAGCCAGCAGCCCGGGGGGGTGGTCTACAATGAGCAGTTCTTC
TRBV10-3	-	TRBJ2-1	TRBD2	CAISDSTSGSSYNEQFF	TGTGCCATCAGTGACTCGACTAGCGGGAGCTCCTACAATGAGCAGTTCTTC
TRBV27	-	TRBJ2-7	-	CASSLILDGTYEQYF	TGTGCCAGCAGTTTAATCCTGGACGGGACCTACGAGCAGTACTTC
TRBV9	-	TRBJ2-2	TRBD1	CASSPRTGQNTGELFF	TGTGCCAGCAGCCCAAGGACAGGACAGAACACCGGGGAGCTGTTTTTT
TRBV11-2	-	TRBJ2-5	TRBD2	CASSLDRAGGPWELGETQYF	TGTGCCAGCAGCTTAGACCGAGCGGGAGGGCCTTGGGAGCTTGGGGAGACCCAGTACTTC
TRBV4-3	-	TRBJ1-4	-	CASSPLGGATNEKLFF	TGCGCCAGCAGCCCCTTGGGGGGAGCAACTAATGAAAAACTGTTTTTT
TRBV28	once	TRBJ2-3	TRBD2	CASSFVTGTSGRAADTQYF	TGTGCCAGCAGTTTTGTAACCGGGACTAGCGGGAGGGCCGCAGATACGCAGTATTTT
TRBV7-3	once	TRBJ1-2	-	CASNSDYGYTF	TGTGCCAGCAACTCGGACTATGGCTACACCTTC
TRBV7-3	-	TRBJ2-1	TRBD2	CASSPMGTSGSNEQFF	TGTGCCAGCAGCCCCATGGGGACTAGCGGGTCCAATGAGCAGTTCTTC
TRBV9	-	TRBJ1-5	TRBD1	CASSVEAGGGQPQHF	TGTGCCAGCAGCGTAGAGGCAGGGGGCGGTCAGCCCCAGCATTTT
TRBV15	-	TRBJ2-3	-	CATRTTRTASTDTQYF	TGTGCCACCAGAACCACTAGGACAGCTAGCACAGATACGCAGTATTTT
TRBV6-5	-	TRBJ1-3	TRBD1	CASSYSGQGLGNTIYF	TGTGCCAGCAGTTACTCGGGACAGGGACTCGGAAACACCATATATTTT
TRBV29-1	few	TRBJ2-1	TRBD2	CSGASGNTYNEQFF	TGCAGCGGGGCTAGCGGTAATACCTACAATGAGCAGTTCTTC
TRBV28	-	TRBJ1-5	-	CASSFQGPAQHF	TGTGCCAGCAGTTTTCAGGGCCCAGCCCAGCATTTT
TRBV4-2	-	TRBJ2-5	TRBD2	CASSQKVSNSGETQYF	TGTGCCAGCAGCCAAAAGGTGTCGAATAGCGGGGAGACCCAGTACTTC
TRBV2	-	TRBJ2-3	TRBD2	CASSVDSGGPHTDTQYF	TGTGCCAGCAGTGTAGATAGCGGGGGCCCTCACACAGATACGCAGTATTTT
TRBV2	-	TRBJ1-2	-	CARGGLDGYTF	TGTGCCAGAGGAGGGCTGGATGGCTACACCTTC
TRBV27	once	TRBJ2-5	TRBD2	CASSLSGLAGRETQYF	TGTGCCAGCAGTTTATCAGGACTAGCGGGGAGGGAGACCCAGTACTTC
TRBV5-8	-	TRBJ2-3	TRBD2	CASSLQAGGPTDTQYF	TGTGCCAGCAGCTTGCAAGCGGGGGGACCCACAGATACGCAGTATTTT
TRBV5-8	-	TRBJ2-7	-	CASSFRVRDSNSYEQYF	TGTGCCAGCAGCTTCAGGGTCCGAGACAGCAATTCCTACGAGCAGTACTTC
TRBV10-3	-	TRBJ2-3	TRBD2	CATTGLAGSTDTQYF	TGTGCCACCACTGGGCTAGCGGGGAGCACAGATACGCAGTATTTT
TRBV7-2	-	TRBJ2-7	-	CASSLQGQLAAYEQYF	TGTGCCAGCAGCTTACAAGGACAGCTGGCGGCCTACGAGCAGTACTTC
TRBV4-1	-	TRBJ1-5	-	CASSQSVGLGQPQHF	TGCGCCAGCAGCCAAAGCGTCGGCCTCGGGCAGCCCCAGCATTTT
TRBV28	-	TRBJ2-7	TRBD2	CASRSSGSSYEQYF	TGTGCCAGCAGATCTAGCGGGAGTTCCTACGAGCAGTACTTC
TRBV7-3	-	TRBJ2-3	-	CASSLSPATSTDTQYF	TGTGCCAGCAGCTTAAGTCCGGCGACTAGCACAGATACGCAGTATTTT
TRBV27	-	TRBJ1-1	-	CASSWGRNTEAFF	TGTGCCAGCAGTTGGGGCAGGAACACTGAAGCTTTCTTT
TRBV7-2	-	TRBJ2-7	-	CASSLSRSYEQYF	TGTGCCAGCAGCTTATCGCGATCCTACGAGCAGTACTTC
TRBV27	-	TRBJ2-4	-	CASSLRYRAGIQYF	TGTGCCAGCAGTTTAAGATACAGGGCGGGCATTCAGTACTTC
TRBV7-6	-	TRBJ2-2	-	CAGSLARNTGELFF	TGTGCCGGCAGCTTAGCCCGGAACACCGGGGAGCTGTTTTTT
TRBV27	once	TRBJ1-2	TRBD1	CARRGQGGSGYTF	TGTGCCAGGAGAGGACAGGGTGGGTCTGGCTACACCTTC
TRBV6-6	once	TRBJ2-2	TRBD1	CATISSYRGNTGELFF	TGTGCCACCATCTCATCCTACAGGGGGAACACCGGGGAGCTGTTTTTT
TRBV11-2	-	TRBJ1-5	-	CASSLGQINQPQHF	TGTGCCAGCAGCTTAGGACAGATAAATCAGCCCCAGCATTTT
TRBV7-2	-	TRBJ2-2	-	CASSLQGNTGELFF	TGTGCCAGCAGCCTACAGGGAAACACCGGGGAGCTGTTTTTT
TRBV28	-	TRBJ2-7	-	CASSFDGREGREQYF	TGTGCCAGCAGTTTCGATGGCAGGGAAGGTCGCGAGCAGTACTTC
TRBV27	-	TRBJ2-4	TRBD2	CASSSGLAGWNIQYF	TGTGCCAGCAGTTCGGGACTAGCGGGATGGAACATTCAGTACTTC
TRBV19	-	TRBJ1-1	-	CASSIVAGITEAFF	TGTGCCAGTAGTATAGTAGCGGGTATTACTGAAGCTTTCTTT
TRBV11-2	-	TRBJ2-7	-	CASSPAAGISYEQYF	TGTGCCAGCAGCCCCGCTGCGGGCATCTCCTACGAGCAGTACTTC
TRBV7-3	-	TRBJ2-7	TRBD1	CASTGTGVYEQYF	TGTGCCAGCACCGGGACAGGGGTTTACGAGCAGTACTTC
TRBV9	-	TRBJ2-5	TRBD2	CASSVDGTSGRKETQYF	TGTGCCAGCAGCGTAGATGGGACTAGCGGGAGGAAAGAGACCCAGTACTTC
TRBV2	-	TRBJ2-1	-	CASSTPPGHPGDEQFF	TGTGCCAGCAGTACGCCCCCGGGACACCCTGGGGATGAGCAGTTCTTC